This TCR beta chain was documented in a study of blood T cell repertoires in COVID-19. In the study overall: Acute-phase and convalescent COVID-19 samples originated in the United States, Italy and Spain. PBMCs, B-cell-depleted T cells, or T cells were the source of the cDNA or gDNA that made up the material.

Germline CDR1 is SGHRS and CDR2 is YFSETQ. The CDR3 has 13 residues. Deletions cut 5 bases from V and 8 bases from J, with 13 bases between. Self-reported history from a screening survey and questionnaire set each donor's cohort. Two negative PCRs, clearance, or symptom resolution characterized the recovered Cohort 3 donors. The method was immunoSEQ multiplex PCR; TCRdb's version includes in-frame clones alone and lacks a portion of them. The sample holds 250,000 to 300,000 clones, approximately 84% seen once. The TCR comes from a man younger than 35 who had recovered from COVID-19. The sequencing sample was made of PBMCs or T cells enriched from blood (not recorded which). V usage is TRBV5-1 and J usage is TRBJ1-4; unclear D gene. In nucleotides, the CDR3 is TGCGCCAGCAGTCGGGGAGATCTCGAAAAACTGTTTTTT. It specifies CASSRGDLEKLFF.